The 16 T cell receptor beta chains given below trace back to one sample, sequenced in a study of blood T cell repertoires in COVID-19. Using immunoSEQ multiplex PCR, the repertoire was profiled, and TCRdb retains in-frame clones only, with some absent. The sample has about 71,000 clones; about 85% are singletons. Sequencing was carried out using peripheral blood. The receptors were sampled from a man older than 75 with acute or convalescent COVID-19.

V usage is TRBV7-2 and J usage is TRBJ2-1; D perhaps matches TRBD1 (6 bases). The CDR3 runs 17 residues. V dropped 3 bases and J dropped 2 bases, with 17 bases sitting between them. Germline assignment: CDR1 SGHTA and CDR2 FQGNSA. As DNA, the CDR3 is TGTGCCAGCAGCTTGGAGAGGTTCAGGGGTCCCTACAATGAGCAGTTCTTC. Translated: CASSLERFRGPYNEQFF.

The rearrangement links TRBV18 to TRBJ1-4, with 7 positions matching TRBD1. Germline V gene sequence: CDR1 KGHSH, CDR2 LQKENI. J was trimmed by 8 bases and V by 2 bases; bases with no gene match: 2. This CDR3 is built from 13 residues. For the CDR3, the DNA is TGTGCCAGCTCACCAAGGACAGGCGAAAAACTGTTTTTT. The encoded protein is CASSPRTGEKLFF.

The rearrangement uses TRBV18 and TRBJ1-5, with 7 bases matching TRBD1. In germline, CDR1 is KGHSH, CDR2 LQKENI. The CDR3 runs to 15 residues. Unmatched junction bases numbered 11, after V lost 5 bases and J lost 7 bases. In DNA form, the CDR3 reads TGTGCCAGCTCAGACGCGACAGGGTCGGCGCAGCCCCAGCATTTT. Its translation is CASSDATGSAQPQHF.

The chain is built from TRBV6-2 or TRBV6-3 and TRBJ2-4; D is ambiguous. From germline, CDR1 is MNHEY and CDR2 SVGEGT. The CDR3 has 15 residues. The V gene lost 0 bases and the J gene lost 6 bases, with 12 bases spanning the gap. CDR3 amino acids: CASSYSRGFRNIQYF. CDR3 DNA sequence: TGTGCCAGCAGTTACTCGAGAGGTTTCCGAAACATTCAGTACTTC.

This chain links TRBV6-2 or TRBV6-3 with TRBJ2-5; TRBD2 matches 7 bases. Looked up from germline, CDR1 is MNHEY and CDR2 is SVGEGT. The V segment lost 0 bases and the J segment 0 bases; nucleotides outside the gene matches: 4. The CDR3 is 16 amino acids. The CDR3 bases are TGTGCCAGCAGTTACTCGGAACGGGAGGACCAAGAGACCCAGTACTTC. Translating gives CASSYSEREDQETQYF.

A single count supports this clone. In DNA form, the CDR3 reads TGTGCCAGCAGCCCGCAATTGGGGACAGGCGGCTACACCTTC. Its translation: CASSPQLGTGGYTF. This chain links TRBV3-1 (or the pseudogene TRBV3-2) with TRBJ1-2; 8 positions match TRBD1. Germline-derived CDR1 and CDR2 are LGHDT and YNNKEL (reference sequence). J was trimmed by 8 bases and V by 4 bases; bases with no gene match: 9. This CDR3 contains 14 residues.

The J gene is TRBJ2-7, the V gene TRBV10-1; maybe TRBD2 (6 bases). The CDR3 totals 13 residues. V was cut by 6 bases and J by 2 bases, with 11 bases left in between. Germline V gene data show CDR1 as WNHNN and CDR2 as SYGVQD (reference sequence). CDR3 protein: CASSGDSPYEQYF. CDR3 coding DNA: TGCGCCAGCAGCGGGGACTCCCCCTACGAGCAGTACTTC.

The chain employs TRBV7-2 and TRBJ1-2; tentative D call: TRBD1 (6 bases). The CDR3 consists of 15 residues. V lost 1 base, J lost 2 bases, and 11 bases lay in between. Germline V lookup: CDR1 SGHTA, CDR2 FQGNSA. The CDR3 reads CASSLEGTQNYGYTF. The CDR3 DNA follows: TGTGCCAGCAGCTTAGAGGGGACACAAAACTATGGCTACACCTTC. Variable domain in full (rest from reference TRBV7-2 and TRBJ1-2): GAGVSQSPSNKVTEKGKDVELRCDPISGHTALYWYRQSLGQGLEFLIYFQGNSAPDKSGLPSDRFSAERTGGSVSTLTIQRTQQEDSAVYLCASSLEGTQNYGYTFGSGTRLTVV.

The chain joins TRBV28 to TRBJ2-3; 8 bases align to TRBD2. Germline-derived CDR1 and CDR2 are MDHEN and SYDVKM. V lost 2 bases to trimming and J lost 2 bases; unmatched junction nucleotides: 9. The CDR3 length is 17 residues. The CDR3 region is CASSLTAAGLDTDTQYF. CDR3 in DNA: TGTGCCAGCAGTTTAACAGCCGCGGGACTAGACACAGATACGCAGTATTTT.

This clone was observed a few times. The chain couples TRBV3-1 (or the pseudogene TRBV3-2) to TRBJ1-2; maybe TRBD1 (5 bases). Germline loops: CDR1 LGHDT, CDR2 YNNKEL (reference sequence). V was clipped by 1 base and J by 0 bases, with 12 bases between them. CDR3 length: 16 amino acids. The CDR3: CASSQGIGVSNYGYTF. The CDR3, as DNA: TGTGCCAGCAGCCAAGGCATAGGGGTATCTAACTATGGCTACACCTTC.

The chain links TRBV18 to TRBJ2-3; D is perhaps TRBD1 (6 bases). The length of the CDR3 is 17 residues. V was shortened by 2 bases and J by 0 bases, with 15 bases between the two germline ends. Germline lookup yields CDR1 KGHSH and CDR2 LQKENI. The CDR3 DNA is TGTGCCAGCTCACCAGAGACAGGTTATACTAGCACAGATACGCAGTATTTT. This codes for CASSPETGYTSTDTQYF. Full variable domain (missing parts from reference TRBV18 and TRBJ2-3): NAGVMQNPRHLVRRRGQEARLRCSPMKGHSHVYWYRQLPEEGLKFMVYLQKENIIDESGMPKERFSAEFPKEGPSILRIQQVVRGDSAAYFCASSPETGYTSTDTQYFGPGTRLTVL.

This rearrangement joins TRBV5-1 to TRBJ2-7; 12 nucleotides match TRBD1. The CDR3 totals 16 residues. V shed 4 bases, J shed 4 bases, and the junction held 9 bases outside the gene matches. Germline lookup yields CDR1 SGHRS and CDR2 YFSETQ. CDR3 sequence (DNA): TGCGCCAGCAGCACGGGACAGGGGGCGCAGTTATACGAGCAGTACTTC. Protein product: CASSTGQGAQLYEQYF.

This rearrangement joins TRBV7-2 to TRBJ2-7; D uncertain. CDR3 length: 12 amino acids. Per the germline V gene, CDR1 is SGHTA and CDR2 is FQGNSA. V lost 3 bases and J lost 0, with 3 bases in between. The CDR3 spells CASSFFSYEQYF. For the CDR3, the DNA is TGTGCCAGCAGCTTCTTCTCCTACGAGCAGTACTTC.

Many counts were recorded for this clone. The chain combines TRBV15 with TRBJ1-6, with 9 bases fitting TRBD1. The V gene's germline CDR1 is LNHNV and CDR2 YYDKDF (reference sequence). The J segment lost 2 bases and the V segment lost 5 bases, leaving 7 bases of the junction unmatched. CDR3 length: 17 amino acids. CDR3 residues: CATSPQGAETYNSPLHF. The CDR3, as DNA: TGTGCCACCAGCCCACAGGGGGCAGAGACCTATAATTCACCCCTCCACTTT.

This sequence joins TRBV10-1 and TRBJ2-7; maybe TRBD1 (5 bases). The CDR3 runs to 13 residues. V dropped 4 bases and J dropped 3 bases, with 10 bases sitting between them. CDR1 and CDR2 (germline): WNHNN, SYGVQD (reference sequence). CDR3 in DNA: TGCGCCAGCAGTGTAGGGGCGTTCTACGAGCAGTACTTC. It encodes CASSVGAFYEQYF.

CDR3 DNA sequence: TGTGCCAGCGGCGTCCGGGGAACCACAGATACGCAGTATTTT. Amino acid sequence: CASGVRGTTDTQYF. The gene calls are TRBV6-5 and TRBJ2-3, with a weak D call TRBD2 (5 bases). The CDR3 is 14 amino acids. Between the trimmed V and J ends, which lost 8 bases and 2 bases, there was a span of 14 bases. The germline gives CDR1 MNHEY, CDR2 SVGAGI.